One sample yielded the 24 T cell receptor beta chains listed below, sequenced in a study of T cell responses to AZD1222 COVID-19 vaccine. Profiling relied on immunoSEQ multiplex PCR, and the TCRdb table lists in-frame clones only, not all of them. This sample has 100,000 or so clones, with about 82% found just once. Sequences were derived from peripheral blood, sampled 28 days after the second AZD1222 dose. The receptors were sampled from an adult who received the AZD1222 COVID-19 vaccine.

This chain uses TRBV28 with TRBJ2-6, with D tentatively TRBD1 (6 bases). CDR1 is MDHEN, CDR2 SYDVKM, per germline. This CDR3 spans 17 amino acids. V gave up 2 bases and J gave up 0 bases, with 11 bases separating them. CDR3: CASSLGQGSSGANVLTF. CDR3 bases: TGTGCCAGCAGTTTAGGGCAGGGGAGCTCTGGGGCCAACGTCCTGACTTTC.

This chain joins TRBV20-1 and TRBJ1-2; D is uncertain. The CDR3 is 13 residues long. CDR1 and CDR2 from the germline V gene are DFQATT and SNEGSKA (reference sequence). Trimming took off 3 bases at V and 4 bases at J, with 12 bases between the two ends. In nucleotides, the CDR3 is TGCAGTGCTAGTCCATCCGTTGGCTATGGCTACACCTTC. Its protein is CSASPSVGYGYTF.

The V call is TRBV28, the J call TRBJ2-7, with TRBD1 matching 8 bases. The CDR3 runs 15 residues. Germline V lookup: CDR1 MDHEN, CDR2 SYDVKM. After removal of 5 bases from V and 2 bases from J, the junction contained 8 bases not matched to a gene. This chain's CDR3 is CASSNTGGKAYEQYF. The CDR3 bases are TGTGCCAGCAGTAACACAGGGGGGAAGGCCTACGAGCAGTACTTC.

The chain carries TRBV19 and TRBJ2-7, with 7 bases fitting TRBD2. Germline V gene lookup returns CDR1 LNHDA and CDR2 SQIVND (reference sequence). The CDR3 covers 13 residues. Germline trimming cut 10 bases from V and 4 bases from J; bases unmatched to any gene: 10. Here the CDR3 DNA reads TGTGCCACCAATCGGGAGGTTGGATACGAGCAGTACTTC. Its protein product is CATNREVGYEQYF.

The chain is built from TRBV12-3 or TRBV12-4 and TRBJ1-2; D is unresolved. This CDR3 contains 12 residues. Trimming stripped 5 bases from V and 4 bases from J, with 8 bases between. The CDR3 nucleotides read TGTGCCAGCAGTCCCCTCACCTATGGCTACACCTTC. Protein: CASSPLTYGYTF.

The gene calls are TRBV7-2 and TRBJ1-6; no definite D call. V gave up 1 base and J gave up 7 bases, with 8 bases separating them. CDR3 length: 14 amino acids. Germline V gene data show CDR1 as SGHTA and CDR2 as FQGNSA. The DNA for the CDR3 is TGTGCCAGCAGCTTAGGCGACACCAATTCACCCCTCCACTTT. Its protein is CASSLGDTNSPLHF.

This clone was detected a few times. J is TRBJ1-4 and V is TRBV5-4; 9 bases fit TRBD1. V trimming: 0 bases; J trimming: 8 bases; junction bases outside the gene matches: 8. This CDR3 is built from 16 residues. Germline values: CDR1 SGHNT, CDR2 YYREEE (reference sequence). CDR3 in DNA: TGTGCCAGCAGCTTGGCGCAGGACAGGGGAAGCGAAAAACTGTTTTTT. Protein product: CASSLAQDRGSEKLFF.

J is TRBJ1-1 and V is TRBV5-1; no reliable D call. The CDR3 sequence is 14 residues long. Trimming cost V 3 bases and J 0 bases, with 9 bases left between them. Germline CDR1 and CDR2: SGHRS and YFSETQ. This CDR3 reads CASSSRSVNTEAFF. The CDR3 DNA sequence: TGCGCCAGCAGCTCCCGGTCGGTGAACACTGAAGCTTTCTTT.

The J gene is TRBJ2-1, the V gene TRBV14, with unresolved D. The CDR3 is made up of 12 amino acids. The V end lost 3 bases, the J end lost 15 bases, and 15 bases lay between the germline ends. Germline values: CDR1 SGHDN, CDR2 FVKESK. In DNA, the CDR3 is TGTGCCAGCAGCCAGGCCCCCCCCCTGGCGTTCTTC. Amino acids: CASSQAPPLAFF.

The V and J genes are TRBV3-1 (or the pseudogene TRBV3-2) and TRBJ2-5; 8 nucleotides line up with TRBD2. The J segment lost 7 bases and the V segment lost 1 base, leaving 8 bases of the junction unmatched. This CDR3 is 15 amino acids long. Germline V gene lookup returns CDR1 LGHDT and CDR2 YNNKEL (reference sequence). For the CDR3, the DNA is TGTGCCAGCAGCCAAGGCCGGGGGGGCCGGGGGACCCAGTACTTC. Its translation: CASSQGRGGRGTQYF.

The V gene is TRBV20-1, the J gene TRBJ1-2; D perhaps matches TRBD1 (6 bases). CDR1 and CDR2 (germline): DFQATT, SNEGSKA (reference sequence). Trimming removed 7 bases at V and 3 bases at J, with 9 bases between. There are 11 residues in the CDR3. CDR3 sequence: CSGGGDYGYTF. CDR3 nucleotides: TGCAGTGGAGGGGGAGACTATGGCTACACCTTC.

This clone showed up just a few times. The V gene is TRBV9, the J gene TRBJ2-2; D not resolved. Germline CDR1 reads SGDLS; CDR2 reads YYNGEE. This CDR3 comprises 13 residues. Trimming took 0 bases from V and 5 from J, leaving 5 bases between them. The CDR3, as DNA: TGTGCCAGCAGCGTAGACCGTACCGGGGAGCTGTTTTTT. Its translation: CASSVDRTGELFF.

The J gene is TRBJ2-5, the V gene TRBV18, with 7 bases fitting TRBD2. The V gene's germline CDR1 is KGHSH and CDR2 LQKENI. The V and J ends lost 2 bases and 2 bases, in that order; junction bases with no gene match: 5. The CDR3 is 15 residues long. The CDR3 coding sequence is TGTGCCAGCTCACCAGGAGCTAGCGGTCAAGAGACCCAGTACTTC. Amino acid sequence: CASSPGASGQETQYF.

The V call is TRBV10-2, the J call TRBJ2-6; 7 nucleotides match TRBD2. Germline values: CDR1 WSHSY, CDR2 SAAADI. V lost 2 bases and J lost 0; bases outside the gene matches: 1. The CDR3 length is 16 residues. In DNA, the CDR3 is TGCGCCAGCAGTGAGGGGGGGGGCTCTGGGGCCAACGTCCTGACTTTC. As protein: CASSEGGGSGANVLTF.

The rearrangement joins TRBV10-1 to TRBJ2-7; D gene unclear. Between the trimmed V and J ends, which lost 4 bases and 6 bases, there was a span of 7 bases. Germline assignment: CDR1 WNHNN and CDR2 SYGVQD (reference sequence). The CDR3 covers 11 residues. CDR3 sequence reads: CASSATGEQYF. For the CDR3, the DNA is TGCGCCAGCAGTGCCACCGGCGAGCAGTACTTC.

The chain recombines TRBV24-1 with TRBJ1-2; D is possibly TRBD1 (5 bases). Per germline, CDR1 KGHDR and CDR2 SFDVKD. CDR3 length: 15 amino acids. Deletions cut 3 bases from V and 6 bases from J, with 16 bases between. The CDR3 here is CATSDGTQTLHGYTF. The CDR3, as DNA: TGTGCCACCAGTGATGGGACCCAGACACTACATGGCTACACCTTC.

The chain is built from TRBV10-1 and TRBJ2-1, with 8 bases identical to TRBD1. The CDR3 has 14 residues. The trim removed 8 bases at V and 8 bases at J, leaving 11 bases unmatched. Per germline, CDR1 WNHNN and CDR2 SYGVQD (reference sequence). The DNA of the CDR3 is TGCGCCAGCGGGTCAGGACAGGGAGGCGATGAGCAGTTCTTC. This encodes CASGSGQGGDEQFF.

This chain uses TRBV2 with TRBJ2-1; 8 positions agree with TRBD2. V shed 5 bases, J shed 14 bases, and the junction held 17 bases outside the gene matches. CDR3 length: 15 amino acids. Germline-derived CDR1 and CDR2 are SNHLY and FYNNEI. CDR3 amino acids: CASSIQDGGAGEKFF. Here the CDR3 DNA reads TGTGCCAGCAGTATCCAAGACGGAGGAGCGGGGGAGAAGTTCTTC.

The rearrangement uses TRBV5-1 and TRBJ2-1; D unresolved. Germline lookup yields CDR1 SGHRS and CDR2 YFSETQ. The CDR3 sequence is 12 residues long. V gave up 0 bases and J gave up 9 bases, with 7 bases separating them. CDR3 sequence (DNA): TGCGCCAGCAGCTTGGCCGCCCCTGAGCAGTTCTTC. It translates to CASSLAAPEQFF.

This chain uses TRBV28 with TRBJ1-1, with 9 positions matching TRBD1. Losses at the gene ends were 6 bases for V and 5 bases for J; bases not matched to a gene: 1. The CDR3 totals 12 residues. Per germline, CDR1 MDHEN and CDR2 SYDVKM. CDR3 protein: CASRTGGTEAFF. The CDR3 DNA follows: TGTGCCAGCAGGACAGGGGGAACTGAAGCTTTCTTT.

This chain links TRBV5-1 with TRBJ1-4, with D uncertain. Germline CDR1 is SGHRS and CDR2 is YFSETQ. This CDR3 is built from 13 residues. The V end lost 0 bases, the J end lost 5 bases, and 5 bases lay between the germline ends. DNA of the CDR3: TGCGCCAGCAGCTTGGGAGACAATGAAAAACTGTTTTTT. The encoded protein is CASSLGDNEKLFF. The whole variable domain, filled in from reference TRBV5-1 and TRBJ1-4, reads KAGVTQTPRYLIKTRGQQVTLSCSPISGHRSVSWYQQTPGQGLQFLFEYFSETQRNKGNFPGRFSGRQFSNSRSEMNVSTLELGDSALYLCASSLGDNEKLFFGSGTQLSVL.

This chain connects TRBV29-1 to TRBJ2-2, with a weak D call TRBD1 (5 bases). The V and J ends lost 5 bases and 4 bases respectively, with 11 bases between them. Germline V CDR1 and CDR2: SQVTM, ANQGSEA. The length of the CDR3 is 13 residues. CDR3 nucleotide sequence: TGCAGCGTTTACACAGGTTTCACCGGGGAGCTGTTTTTT. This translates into CSVYTGFTGELFF.

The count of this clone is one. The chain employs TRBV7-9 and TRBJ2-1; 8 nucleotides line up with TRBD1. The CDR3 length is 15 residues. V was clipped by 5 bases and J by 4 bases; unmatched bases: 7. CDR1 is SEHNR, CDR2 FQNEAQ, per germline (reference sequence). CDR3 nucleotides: TGTGCCAGCAGCCACCCCGGACAGGGTTACAATGAGCAGTTCTTC. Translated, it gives CASSHPGQGYNEQFF.

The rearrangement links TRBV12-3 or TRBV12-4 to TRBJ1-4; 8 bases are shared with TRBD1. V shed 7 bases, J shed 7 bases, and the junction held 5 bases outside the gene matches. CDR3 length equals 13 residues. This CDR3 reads CASTGQGGEKLFF. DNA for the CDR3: TGTGCCAGCACCGGACAGGGTGGTGAAAAACTGTTTTTT.